This is a list of T cell receptor beta chains from one sample in a study of spatial heterogeneity in lung cancer. TCRdb re-called the 5' RACE reads with MiXCR, one entry per CDR3 protein. This sample yields about 43,000 distinct CDR3 sequences, of which approximately 22% are seen a single time; roughly 7.2% belongs to the top ten. The material was PBMCs, obtained at follow-up. The receptor set was obtained from a female donor with early-stage non-small cell lung cancer. The CDR3 runs from the conserved cysteine through the conserved F or W. Each record gives: CDR3 protein, V gene, J gene.

CDR3 protein: CAIGQTVSGNTIYF; V gene: TRBV2; J gene: TRBJ1-3
CDR3 protein: CASSPPDSSNEKLFF; V gene: TRBV7-3; J gene: TRBJ1-4
CDR3 protein: CASSLVASGSNEQFF; V gene: TRBV5-1; J gene: TRBJ2-1
CDR3 protein: CSVRSGRTTDTQYF; V gene: TRBV29-1; J gene: TRBJ2-3
CDR3 protein: CASSLLGDTEAFF; V gene: TRBV9; J gene: TRBJ1-1
CDR3 protein: CSIEKPGHLYEQYF; V gene: TRBV29-1; J gene: TRBJ2-7
CDR3 protein: CSVESYLDGAFF; V gene: TRBV29-1; J gene: TRBJ1-1
CDR3 protein: CASSITDQPQHF; V gene: TRBV19; J gene: TRBJ1-5
CDR3 protein: CASSQEERVQETQYF; V gene: TRBV4-1; J gene: TRBJ2-5
CDR3 protein: CATSEAGVRQPQHF; V gene: TRBV6-2/TRBV6-3; J gene: TRBJ1-5
CDR3 protein: CSATPSGNTIYF; V gene: TRBV20-1; J gene: TRBJ1-3
CDR3 protein: CASSKAGTGGAKSYEQYF; V gene: TRBV21-1; J gene: TRBJ2-7
CDR3 protein: CASSEALAGADTQYF; V gene: TRBV6-1; J gene: TRBJ2-3
CDR3 protein: CASSPPELGVDGYTF; V gene: TRBV7-2; J gene: TRBJ1-2
CDR3 protein: CSAEPGTVALFF; V gene: TRBV20-1; J gene: TRBJ1-4
CDR3 protein: CASSFPGSGRGDEQFF; V gene: TRBV9; J gene: TRBJ2-1
CDR3 protein: CASSFRGGEQFF; V gene: TRBV12-3/TRBV12-4; J gene: TRBJ2-1
CDR3 protein: CSGWDTEAFF; V gene: TRBV29-1; J gene: TRBJ1-1
CDR3 protein: CASSLVRGQGPEAFF; V gene: TRBV7-2; J gene: TRBJ1-1
CDR3 protein: CASSQERRGGTGELFF; V gene: TRBV3-1; J gene: TRBJ2-2